Listed here are 17 T cell receptor beta chains from one sample, sequenced in a study of OX40 agonist ivuxolimab in advanced cancers. Repertoires were generated with immunoSEQ multiplex PCR, while TCRdb's copy carries only in-frame clones and drops some. The sample consists of 100,000 to 120,000 clones, roughly nine tenths of them appearing once. The sample consisted of CD4+ or CD8+ T cells sorted from blood, taken in a trial of the OX40 agonist ivuxolimab. The receptors were gathered from an adult with an advanced solid tumor such as melanoma, head and neck, liver or kidney cancer.

This clone was detected only once. The chain links TRBV25-1 to TRBJ2-2, with D tentatively TRBD1 or TRBD2 (7 bases each). Germline CDR1 MGHDK, CDR2 SYGVNS. The CDR3 has 15 amino acids. Trimming removed 10 bases from V and 3 bases from J, with 18 bases in between. CDR3 in amino acids: CAIRGRDSYTGELFF. The CDR3 region has the DNA TGTGCCATTAGGGGGAGGGACAGTTACACCGGGGAGCTGTTTTTT.

CDR3 nucleotides: TGTGCCAGCAGCCAAGAGTCACTCAATCAGCCCCAGCATTTT. Translating gives CASSQESLNQPQHF. V is TRBV4-2 and J is TRBJ1-5; D gene ambiguous. V was trimmed by 0 bases and J by 3 bases, leaving 6 bases between them. CDR1 LGHNA and CDR2 YNFKEQ come from the germline V gene. This CDR3 comprises 14 residues.

This chain links TRBV18 with TRBJ1-1; D not resolved. This CDR3 comprises 13 residues. Germline CDR1 is KGHSH and CDR2 is LQKENI. The V end lost 4 bases, the J end lost 2 bases, and 8 bases lay between the germline ends. This CDR3 is CASSLVRNTEAFF. As DNA, the CDR3 is TGTGCCAGCTCACTGGTCAGAAACACTGAAGCTTTCTTT.

This clone appeared a single time. The chain couples TRBV4-3 to TRBJ1-2, with D possibly being TRBD1 (6 bases). This CDR3 is built from 15 residues. The ends were cut back, 0 bases at V and 8 bases at J, with 16 bases in the middle. Germline CDR1 reads LGHNA; CDR2 reads YSLEER. CDR3 DNA: TGCGCCAGCAGCCAAGAACTGGAATCAGGGGTGGGCTACACCTTC. Protein product: CASSQELESGVGYTF.

A note on this clone: At one of its ends the junction is not consistent with the germline gene, which may arise from a read error. This chain joins TRBV7-7 and TRBJ2-5; TRBD2 matches at 11 bases. The CDR3 consists of 15 residues. The germline V gene has CDR1 SSHAT and CDR2 FNYEAQ (reference sequence). The CDR3 DNA reads as TGTGCTAGCAGCGTACTAGCGGGGGAGAGGGAGACCCAGTACTTC. This gives the protein CASSVLAGERETQYF. The variable domain in full, completed from reference TRBV7-7 and TRBJ2-5, reads GAGVSQSPRYKVTKRGQDVTLRCDPISSHATLYWYQQALGQGPEFLTYFNYEAQPDKSGLPSDRFSAERPEGSISTLTIQRTEQRDSAMYRCASSVLAGERETQYFGPGTRLLVL.

The chain uses TRBV11-2 and TRBJ1-2; TRBD1 matches at 8 bases. J gave up 10 bases and V 0 bases, and 7 bases lay outside the gene matches. Germline-derived CDR1 and CDR2 are SGHAT and FQNNGV. This CDR3 is built from 14 residues. CDR3 region: CASSLDRGQDNYTF. In DNA form, the CDR3 reads TGTGCCAGCAGCTTAGATCGGGGACAGGATAACTACACCTTC.

The V gene is TRBV25-1, the J gene TRBJ2-5; 11 nucleotides agree with TRBD2. Germline lookup yields CDR1 MGHDK and CDR2 SYGVNS. V gave up 3 bases and J gave up 4 bases; unmatched junction bases: 10. The CDR3 contains 17 residues. This chain's CDR3 is CASSETIGLAGGETQYF. Written as DNA, the CDR3 is TGTGCCAGCAGTGAGACAATCGGCCTAGCGGGGGGAGAGACCCAGTACTTC.

The chain recombines TRBV25-1 with TRBJ1-3, with D maybe TRBD1 (5 bases). This CDR3 has 14 amino acids. Germline assignment: CDR1 MGHDK and CDR2 SYGVNS. Trimming took 1 base from V and 8 from J, leaving 12 bases between them. DNA for the CDR3: TGTGCCAGCAGTGAATTTGGCGTGGGGGACACCATATATTTT. It encodes CASSEFGVGDTIYF.

CDR3 DNA: TGTGCCAGCCCCCCTCCGGACAGGGGGCTGGGCTACACCTTC. Residues: CASPPPDRGLGYTF. The chain recombines TRBV6-1 with TRBJ1-2; 11 nucleotides agree with TRBD1. CDR3 size: 14 residues. Germline CDR1 MNHNS, CDR2 SASEGT. J was trimmed by 8 bases and V by 8 bases; bases with no gene match: 10.

This chain connects TRBV19 to TRBJ1-4; D unresolved. Germline CDR1 is LNHDA and CDR2 is SQIVND (reference sequence). With 9 bases removed from V and 6 bases from J, the gap between germline ends came to 20 bases. This CDR3 is 15 amino acids long. The CDR3 loop is CASTPGGLDDEKLFF. The CDR3 nucleotides are TGTGCCAGCACCCCCGGAGGGCTCGATGATGAAAAACTGTTTTTT.

The chain combines TRBV11-2 with TRBJ2-7; the D is unclear. Germline V gene data show CDR1 as SGHAT and CDR2 as FQNNGV. The V end was cut by 0 bases, the J end by 0 bases, with 6 bases between. CDR3 length: 14 residues. Here the CDR3 reads CASSLDHHSYEQYF. CDR3 DNA: TGTGCCAGCAGCTTAGATCACCACTCCTACGAGCAGTACTTC. Drawing the rest from reference TRBV11-2 and TRBJ2-7, the complete variable domain is EAGVAQSPRYKIIEKRQSVAFWCNPISGHATLYWYQQILGQGPKLLIQFQNNGVVDDSQLPKDRFSAERLKGVDSTLKIQPAKLEDSAVYLCASSLDHHSYEQYFGPGTRLTVT.

This rearrangement joins TRBV7-2 to TRBJ1-2; 8 bases are shared with TRBD1. Germline V gene sequence: CDR1 SGHTA, CDR2 FQGNSA. The V segment lost 5 bases and the J segment 7 bases; nucleotides outside the gene matches: 9. The length of the CDR3 is 14 residues. The CDR3 protein is CASSPSDRVGGYTF. The CDR3 coding sequence is TGTGCCAGCAGCCCTTCGGACAGGGTGGGTGGCTACACCTTC.

The chain uses TRBV14 and TRBJ2-2, with 7 bases identical to TRBD1. The CDR3 totals 17 residues. The germline gives CDR1 SGHDN, CDR2 FVKESK. Germline trimming cut 1 base from V and 1 base from J; bases unmatched to any gene: 6. CDR3 sequence reads: CASSQAGTVLNTGELFF. The CDR3 DNA is TGTGCCAGCAGCCAAGCCGGGACAGTTCTGAACACCGGGGAGCTGTTTTTT.

The gene calls are TRBV5-1 and TRBJ2-2; D is perhaps TRBD2 (5 bases). Deletions cut 4 bases from V and 4 bases from J, with 20 bases between. CDR1 is SGHRS, CDR2 YFSETQ, per germline. The CDR3 is made up of 17 amino acids. CDR3 sequence: CASSLEIAGHATGELFF. Here the CDR3 DNA reads TGCGCCAGCAGCCTAGAAATCGCGGGCCACGCCACCGGGGAGCTGTTTTTT.

The rearrangement uses TRBV9 and TRBJ1-1; D is unclear. Trimming shortened V by 2 bases and J by 0 bases, and 8 bases separated the two germline ends. The CDR3 runs 14 residues. CDR1 is SGDLS and CDR2 is YYNGEE in the germline V gene. The CDR3 sequence is CASSVGPMNTEAFF. The CDR3 DNA reads as TGTGCCAGCAGCGTTGGGCCAATGAACACTGAAGCTTTCTTT.

The chain is built from TRBV6-6 and TRBJ1-2; 7 bases map to TRBD1. This CDR3 region has 13 residues. Unmatched junction bases numbered 4, after V lost 7 bases and J lost 2 bases. Germline V CDR1 and CDR2: MNHNY, SVGAGI (reference sequence). This CDR3 is CASINRGNYGYTF. In DNA, the CDR3 is TGTGCCAGCATCAACAGGGGCAACTATGGCTACACCTTC.

V gene TRBV7-9 combines with J gene TRBJ2-1, with D tentatively TRBD1 or TRBD2 (5 bases each). Trimming removed 5 bases from V and 16 bases from J, with 18 bases in between. The V gene's germline CDR1 is SEHNR and CDR2 FQNEAQ (reference sequence). This CDR3 spans 12 amino acids. This CDR3 is CASSRTPRAPFF. The CDR3, as DNA: TGTGCCAGCAGCAGGACACCGAGGGCCCCATTCTTC.